The clone carrying this TCR beta chain was recorded many times. Its antigen remains unidentified. This sample is drawn from a study of neurological immune-mediated disorders. Deletions cut 10 bases from V and 1 base from J, with 22 bases between. The CDR3 extends over 16 amino acids. From germline, CDR1 is ENHRY and CDR2 SYGVKD. From 15-18 subjects, each sequencing run yielded over 160 million TCR-beta sequences. MiXCR, run by TCRdb on the 5' RACE reads, gives a single entry per CDR3 protein. The data show roughly 20,000 distinct CDR3 sequences, roughly 17% seen once. The sorted libraries were made from approximately 1 million CD4+ or CD8+ T cells. Broader study findings: The repertoires of 18 of 34 multiple sclerosis patients were placed by phylogenetic grouping in a single related-CDR3 cluster, which may be a signature.

The chain links TRBV10-3 to TRBJ2-5; unclear D gene. What was sequenced was CD8+ T cells from blood. This clonotype was obtained from a woman in her late teens or twenties with multiple sclerosis. In DNA form, the CDR3 reads TGTGCCACCGGACCCACGCCGGCGGCTCCCCAAGAGACCCAGTACTTC. Translation: CATGPTPAAPQETQYF.